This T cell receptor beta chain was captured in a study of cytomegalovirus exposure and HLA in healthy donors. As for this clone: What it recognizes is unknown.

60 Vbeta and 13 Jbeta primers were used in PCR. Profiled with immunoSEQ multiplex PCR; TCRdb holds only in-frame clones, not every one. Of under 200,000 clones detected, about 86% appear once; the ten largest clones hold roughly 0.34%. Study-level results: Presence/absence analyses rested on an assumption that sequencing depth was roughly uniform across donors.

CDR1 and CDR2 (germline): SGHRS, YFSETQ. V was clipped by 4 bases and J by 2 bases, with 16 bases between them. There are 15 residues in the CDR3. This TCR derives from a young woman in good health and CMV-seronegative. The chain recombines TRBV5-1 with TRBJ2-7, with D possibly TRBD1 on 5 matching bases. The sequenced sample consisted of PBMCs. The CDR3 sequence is CASSPQGNPTYEQYF. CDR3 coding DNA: TGCGCCAGCAGCCCCCAGGGCAACCCCACCTACGAGCAGTACTTC.